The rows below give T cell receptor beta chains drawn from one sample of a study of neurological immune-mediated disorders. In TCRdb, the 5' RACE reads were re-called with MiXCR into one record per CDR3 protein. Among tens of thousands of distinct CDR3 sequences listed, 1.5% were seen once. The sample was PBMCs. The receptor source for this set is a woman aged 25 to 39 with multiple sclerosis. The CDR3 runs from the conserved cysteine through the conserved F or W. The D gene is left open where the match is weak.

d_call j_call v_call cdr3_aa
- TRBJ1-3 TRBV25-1 CASSPGKGPGNTIYF
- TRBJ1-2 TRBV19 CASSGPKAARGYTF
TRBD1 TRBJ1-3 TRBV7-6 CASSSRDRGNTIYF
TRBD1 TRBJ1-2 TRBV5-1 CASSLAEGTVYNYGYTF
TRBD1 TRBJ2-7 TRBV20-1 CSALLGQGAHEQYF
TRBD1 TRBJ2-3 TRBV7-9 CASSSLWTGSTDTQYF
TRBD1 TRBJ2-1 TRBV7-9 CASSDRGRNEQFF
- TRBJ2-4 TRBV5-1 CASSSELAKNIQYF
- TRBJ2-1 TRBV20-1 CSARRGYNEQFF
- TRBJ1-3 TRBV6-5 CASSRRREGGNTIYF
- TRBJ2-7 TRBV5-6 CASSFGSPSYEQYF
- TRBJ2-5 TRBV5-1 CASSLNGEKETQYF
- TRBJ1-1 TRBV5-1 CASSFRGTEAFF
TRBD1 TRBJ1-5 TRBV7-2 CASSSTGSNQPQHF
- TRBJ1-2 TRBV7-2 CASSFRRGGYTF
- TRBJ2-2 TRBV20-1 CSARDARDGKNTGELFF
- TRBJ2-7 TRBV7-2 CASSRGTNSYEQYF
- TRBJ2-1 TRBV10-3 CAIRAPGSVANEQFF
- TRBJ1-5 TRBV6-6 CASSYSSGQGNQPQHF
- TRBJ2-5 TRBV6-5 CASSYSWAGRETQYF
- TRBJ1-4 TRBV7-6 CASSKGRLTNEKLFF
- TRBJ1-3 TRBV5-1 CASSPAGSPSGNTIYF
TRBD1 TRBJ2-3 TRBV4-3 CASSRPGQGTDTQYF
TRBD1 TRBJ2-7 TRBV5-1 CASSGTGFSGEQYF
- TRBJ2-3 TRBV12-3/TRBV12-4 CASSLTSASTDTQYF
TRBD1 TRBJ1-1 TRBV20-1 CSARARGSTEAFF
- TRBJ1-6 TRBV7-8 CASSDETVYNSPLHF
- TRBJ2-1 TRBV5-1 CASSREGGEQFF
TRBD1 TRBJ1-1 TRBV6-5 CASSLLGQGTEAFF
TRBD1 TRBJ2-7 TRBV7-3 CASSSRTGEAYEQYF
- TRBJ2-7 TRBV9 CASSVADTGGAYEQYF
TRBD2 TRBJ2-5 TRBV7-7 CASSPQPGGETQYF
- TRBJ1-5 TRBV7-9 CASSEGLFQPQHF
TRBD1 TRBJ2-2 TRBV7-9 CASSRQGPSNTGELFF
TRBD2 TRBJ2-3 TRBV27 CASSLRTSGGRVDTQYF
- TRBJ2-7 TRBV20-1 CSASLESSYEQYF
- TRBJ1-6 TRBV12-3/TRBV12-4 CASSLLAPSSYNSPLHF
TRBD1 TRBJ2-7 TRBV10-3 CATWTRDSRSQYF
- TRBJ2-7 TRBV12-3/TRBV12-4 CASSLRTTYEQYF
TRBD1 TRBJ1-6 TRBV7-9 CASSHQDRVSPLHF
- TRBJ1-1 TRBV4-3 CASSQEPGRGTTEAFF
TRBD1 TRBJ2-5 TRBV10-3 CATGDRQKETQYF
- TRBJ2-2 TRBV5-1 CASSFGGPGTGELFF
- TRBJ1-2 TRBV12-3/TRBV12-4 CASSLRRSYGYTF
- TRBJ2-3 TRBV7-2 CASSLEVDTQYF
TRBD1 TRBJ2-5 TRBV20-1 CSARHPRGRLETQYF